What follows are 10 T cell receptor beta chains derived from one specimen sequenced in a study of OX40 agonist ivuxolimab in advanced cancers. Libraries were prepared by immunoSEQ multiplex PCR; TCRdb keeps only in-frame clonotypes and omits some of them. Of about 76,000 clones detected, roughly nine tenths appear once; the ten largest clones hold 0.15% to 0.2%. This sample comprised CD4+ or CD8+ T cells sorted from blood, obtained in a trial of the OX40 agonist ivuxolimab. Source of these receptors: an adult with an advanced solid tumor such as melanoma, head and neck, liver or kidney cancer.

The count of this clone is one. V and J are TRBV5-8 and TRBJ2-2, with 8 bases lining up with TRBD1. This CDR3 has 14 amino acids. The V and J ends lost 9 bases and 6 bases, in that order; junction bases with no gene match: 10. Germline CDR1 and CDR2: SGHTS and YDEGEE. The CDR3 sequence is CATGYYRGAGELFF. CDR3 DNA: TGTGCCACTGGATATTACAGGGGGGCCGGGGAGCTGTTTTTT.

J is TRBJ2-7 and V is TRBV6-5; tentative D call: TRBD1 (6 bases). CDR3 length: 13 residues. V shed 3 bases and J shed 2 bases, with 8 bases lying between them. Looked up from germline, CDR1 is MNHEY and CDR2 is SVGAGI. CDR3 sequence: CASSYYRAYEQYV. The CDR3 DNA sequence: TGTGCCAGCAGTTATTACAGGGCCTACGAGCAGTACGTC.

This chain connects TRBV14 to TRBJ2-7; D is unresolved. The CDR3 consists of 18 residues. The ends were cut back, 4 bases at V and 0 bases at J, with 22 bases in the middle. CDR1 and CDR2 from the germline V gene are SGHDN and FVKESK. The CDR3 coding sequence is TGTGCCAGCAGCCCTAAGGTTAACAGCGCTTATAGCTCCTACGAGCAGTACGTC. Amino acids: CASSPKVNSAYSSYEQYV.

V is TRBV5-1 and J is TRBJ2-3; 12 bases line up with TRBD2. The germline CDR1 and CDR2 sequences are SGHRS and YFSETQ. The V and J ends lost 4 bases and 5 bases, in that order; junction bases with no gene match: 2. CDR3 length equals 14 residues. CDR3 region: CASSLAGGQDTQYF. CDR3 in DNA: TGCGCCAGCAGCCTAGCGGGGGGGCAAGATACGCAGTATTTT.

This clone was found once. The chain couples TRBV6-6 to TRBJ1-1; D not certain. Germline V gives CDR1 MNHNY, CDR2 SVGAGI (reference sequence). This CDR3 is built from 15 residues. V lost 0 bases to trimming and J lost 3 bases, with 11 bases between them. CDR3 DNA sequence: TGTGCCAGCAGTTACTCCTCAGGTAGATACACTGAAGCTTTCTTT. Amino acids: CASSYSSGRYTEAFF.

This clone was counted a single time. The chain has TRBV30 and TRBJ2-2; D assignment may be TRBD1 or TRBD2 (6 bases each). Germline assignment: CDR1 GTSNPN and CDR2 SVGIG (reference sequence). The CDR3 consists of 16 residues. Trimming removed 1 base at V and 2 bases at J, with 14 bases between. DNA for the CDR3: TGTGCCTGGAGTGCTTGGGGGGCGGAAAACACCGGGGAGCTGTTTTTT. As protein: CAWSAWGAENTGELFF.

About this clone itself: The sample contains more than one DNA sequence encoding this CDR3. The chain carries TRBV5-1 and TRBJ1-6; D is unresolved. The V and J ends lost 4 bases and 5 bases respectively, with 10 bases between them. The CDR3 extends over 14 amino acids. The germline V gene encodes CDR1 SGHRS and CDR2 YFSETQ. CDR3 in DNA: TGCGCCAGCAGCCTGGAAGGGAATAATTCACCCCTCCACTTT. Its protein is CASSLEGNNSPLHF.

The chain has TRBV5-1 and TRBJ2-3, with D maybe TRBD2 (6 bases). Germline V gene lookup returns CDR1 SGHRS and CDR2 YFSETQ. The CDR3 is 15 residues long. Trimming removed 1 base at V and 0 bases at J, with 9 bases between. Here the CDR3 DNA reads TGCGCCAGCAGCTTGCCGGGGGTTAGCACAGATACGCAGTATTTT. It specifies CASSLPGVSTDTQYF. Supplemented by reference TRBV5-1 and TRBJ2-3, the full variable domain reads KAGVTQTPRYLIKTRGQQVTLSCSPISGHRSVSWYQQTPGQGLQFLFEYFSETQRNKGNFPGRFSGRQFSNSRSEMNVSTLELGDSALYLCASSLPGVSTDTQYFGPGTRLTVL.

This chain uses TRBV4-3 with TRBJ2-1, with D hard to call. This CDR3 comprises 14 residues. V lost 1 base to trimming and J lost 4 bases, with 8 bases between them. Germline V gene lookup returns CDR1 LGHNA and CDR2 YSLEER. For the CDR3, the DNA is TGCGCCAGCAGCCAAGGGACGGAATACAATGAGCAGTTCTTC. It translates to CASSQGTEYNEQFF.

The chain combines TRBV7-7 with TRBJ2-7, with 7 bases aligning to TRBD2. The CDR3 totals 13 residues. CDR1 and CDR2 from the germline V gene are SSHAT and FNYEAQ (reference sequence). The CDR3 sequence: CASSPCAGVEQYV. The DNA of the CDR3 is TGTGCTAGCAGTCCGTGCGCGGGGGTTGAGCAGTACGTC.